This entry is about one T cell receptor beta chain. Its specificity is unknown. The record originates from a study of identical twins. Regarding the study as a whole: Weaker excess twin sharing was observed in beta out-of-frame sequences.

The CDR3 runs 12 residues. V was cut by 1 base and J by 11 bases, with 11 bases left in between. From germline, CDR1 is LGHDT and CDR2 YNNKEL (reference sequence). From the 5' RACE reads, TCRdb called clonotypes with MiXCR, one entry per CDR3 protein. Of approximately 1.8 million distinct CDR3 sequences listed, 25% to 35% are singletons. The sample taken for sequencing was cord blood. The chain has TRBV3-1 and TRBJ1-1; D call uncertain. The sequence came from a newborn girl in good health. The CDR3 bases are TGTGCCAGCAGCCAAGCGAAGGGTCGGGCTTTCTTT. Its protein is CASSQAKGRAFF.